What follows is one TCR beta chain and its context. Some clones are missing from TCRdb's copy, which holds only in-frame ones; the method was immunoSEQ multiplex PCR. In the table there are about 49,000 clones, roughly 80% of which are singletons. The data are from a study of T cell responses to AZD1222 COVID-19 vaccine. Germline V gene sequence: CDR1 MNHNY, CDR2 SVGAGI (reference sequence). V gave up 0 bases and J gave up 4 bases; unmatched junction bases: 3. This CDR3 contains 15 residues. This sample comprised peripheral blood, obtained on day 0 of MenACWY control vaccination. The sequence was collected from an adult in good health. The rearrangement joins TRBV6-6 to TRBJ2-1; the match to TRBD1 covers 7 bases. The DNA for the CDR3 is TGTGCCAGCAGTTACTCTCAGGGGGTGTACAATGAGCAGTTCTTC. It translates to CASSYSQGVYNEQFF.